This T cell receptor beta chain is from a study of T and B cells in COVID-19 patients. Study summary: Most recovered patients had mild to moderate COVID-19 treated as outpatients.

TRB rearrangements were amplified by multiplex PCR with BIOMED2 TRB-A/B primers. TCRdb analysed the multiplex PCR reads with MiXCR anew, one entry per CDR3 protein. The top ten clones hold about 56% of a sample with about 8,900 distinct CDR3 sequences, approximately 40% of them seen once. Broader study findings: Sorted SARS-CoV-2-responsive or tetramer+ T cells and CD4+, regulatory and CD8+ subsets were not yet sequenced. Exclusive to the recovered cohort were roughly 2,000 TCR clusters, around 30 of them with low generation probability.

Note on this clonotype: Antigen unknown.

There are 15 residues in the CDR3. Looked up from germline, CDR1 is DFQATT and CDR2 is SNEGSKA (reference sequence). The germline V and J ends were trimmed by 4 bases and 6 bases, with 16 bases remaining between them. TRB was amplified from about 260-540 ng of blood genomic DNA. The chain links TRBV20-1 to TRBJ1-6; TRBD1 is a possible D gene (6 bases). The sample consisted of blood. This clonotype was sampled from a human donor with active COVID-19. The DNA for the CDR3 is TGCAGTGCTATCTTCTCACGACAGGTTAATTCACCCCTCCACTTT. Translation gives CSAIFSRQVNSPLHF.